This TCR beta chain was recovered during a study of cytotoxic CD8 clonotypes in ibrutinib-treated CLL. Study summary: Sequenced samples delivered averages of around 260,000 productive templates and some 93,000 productive rearrangements.

This CDR3 region has 14 residues. The germline V gene has CDR1 MNHEY and CDR2 SVGAGI. With V trimmed by 6 bases and J by 4 bases, 3 bases remained unmatched. Generated by immunoSEQ multiplex PCR, the TCRdb table keeps only in-frame clones and is missing some. The table lists 100,000 to 150,000 clones, roughly 88% of them singletons. The specimen comprised PBMCs, sampled after 24 months of ibrutinib treatment. The origin of this receptor is a human donor with chronic lymphocytic leukemia. This rearrangement joins TRBV6-5 to TRBJ2-7; 13 nucleotides match TRBD2. CDR3 nucleotide sequence: TGTGCCAGCAGACCGACTAGCGGGAGGTACGAGCAGTACTTC. Protein sequence: CASRPTSGRYEQYF.